The 7 T cell receptor beta chains reported below all come from one sample, sequenced in a study of T cell repertoires in cytomegalovirus infection. These receptors' targets are unknown. TCRdb recomputed calls from the reads with MiXCR, one row per CDR3 protein. This sample has some 920,000 distinct CDR3 sequences, with about 33% found just once. Sequenced material: cultured CD8+ T cells from PBMCs, taken from culture after CMV antigen stimulation. The receptors were gathered from a human donor in good health (CMV status not recorded). Some clones in this sample may be carry-over from other donors' samples.

This clonotype was seen only a few times. J is TRBJ1-3 and V is TRBV27; a possible D gene is TRBD1 (5 bases). The CDR3 length is 16 residues. V was trimmed by 2 bases and J by 1 base, leaving 12 bases between them. Germline loops: CDR1 MNHEY, CDR2 SMNVEV (reference sequence). The CDR3 DNA reads as TGTGCCAGCAGTTTAACTGGGACGGTATCTGGAAACACCATATATTTT. Translated: CASSLTGTVSGNTIYF.

The chain has TRBV7-6 and TRBJ2-3; D perhaps matches TRBD2 (6 bases). Trimming pared 2 bases from V and 2 bases from J, leaving 11 bases between. Per the germline V gene, CDR1 is SGHVS and CDR2 is FNYEAQ. The CDR3 totals 15 residues. CDR3 amino acids: CASSLKGLHTDTQYF. The CDR3 DNA reads as TGTGCCAGCAGCTTAAAGGGACTCCACACAGATACGCAGTATTTT.

CDR3 sequence (DNA): TGTGCCAGCCCGAGGGGAGGATTCACTGAAGCTTTCTTT. Translating gives CASPRGGFTEAFF. The chain has TRBV6-1 and TRBJ1-1; D may be TRBD1 (5 bases). The length of the CDR3 is 13 residues. Per the germline V gene, CDR1 is MNHNS and CDR2 is SASEGT. Trimming removed 8 bases from V and 4 bases from J, with 14 bases in between.

The gene calls are TRBV4-1 and TRBJ2-2; 8 positions agree with TRBD1. V was clipped by 3 bases and J by 5 bases; unmatched bases: 8. This CDR3 region has 16 residues. CDR1 MGHRA and CDR2 YSYEKL come from the germline V gene. The CDR3 DNA sequence: TGCGCCAGCAGCCATCAGGGGGCCGGAGGGACCGGGGAGCTGTTTTTT. Translated: CASSHQGAGGTGELFF.

This clonotype was seen ten or more times. J is TRBJ1-1 and V is TRBV7-2; D gene unclear. V shed 6 bases and J shed 5 bases, with 10 bases lying between them. Germline loops: CDR1 SGHTA, CDR2 FQGNSA. CDR3 size: 12 residues. CDR3 in DNA: TGTGCCAGCAGATCACGGAGGACTGAAGCTTTCTTT. Its translation is CASRSRRTEAFF.

The chain joins TRBV2 to TRBJ1-6; 7 bases are shared with TRBD1. Trimming cost V 10 bases and J 1 base; bases outside gene matches: 1. CDR1 and CDR2 (germline): SNHLY, FYNNEI. The CDR3 totals 13 residues. CDR3: CAKQGSYNSPLHF. The CDR3 DNA reads as TGTGCCAAACAGGGGTCCTATAATTCACCCCTCCACTTT. The entire variable domain, with the rest obtained from reference TRBV2 and TRBJ1-6, is as follows: EPEVTQTPSHQVTQMGQEVILRCVPISNHLYFYWYRQILGQKVEFLVSFYNNEISEKSEIFDDQFSVERPDGSNFTLKIRSTKLEDSAMYFCAKQGSYNSPLHFGNGTRLTVT.

This clonotype has only one observation. V and J are TRBV15 and TRBJ2-7; no clear D gene. CDR3 length: 17 amino acids. Germline CDR1 is LNHNV and CDR2 is YYDKDF (reference sequence). Between the trimmed V and J ends, which lost 2 bases and 0 bases, there was a span of 17 bases. The CDR3 spells CATSRPTTATLSYEQYF. The CDR3 bases are TGTGCCACCAGCAGACCCACAACAGCTACCCTCTCCTACGAGCAGTACTTC.